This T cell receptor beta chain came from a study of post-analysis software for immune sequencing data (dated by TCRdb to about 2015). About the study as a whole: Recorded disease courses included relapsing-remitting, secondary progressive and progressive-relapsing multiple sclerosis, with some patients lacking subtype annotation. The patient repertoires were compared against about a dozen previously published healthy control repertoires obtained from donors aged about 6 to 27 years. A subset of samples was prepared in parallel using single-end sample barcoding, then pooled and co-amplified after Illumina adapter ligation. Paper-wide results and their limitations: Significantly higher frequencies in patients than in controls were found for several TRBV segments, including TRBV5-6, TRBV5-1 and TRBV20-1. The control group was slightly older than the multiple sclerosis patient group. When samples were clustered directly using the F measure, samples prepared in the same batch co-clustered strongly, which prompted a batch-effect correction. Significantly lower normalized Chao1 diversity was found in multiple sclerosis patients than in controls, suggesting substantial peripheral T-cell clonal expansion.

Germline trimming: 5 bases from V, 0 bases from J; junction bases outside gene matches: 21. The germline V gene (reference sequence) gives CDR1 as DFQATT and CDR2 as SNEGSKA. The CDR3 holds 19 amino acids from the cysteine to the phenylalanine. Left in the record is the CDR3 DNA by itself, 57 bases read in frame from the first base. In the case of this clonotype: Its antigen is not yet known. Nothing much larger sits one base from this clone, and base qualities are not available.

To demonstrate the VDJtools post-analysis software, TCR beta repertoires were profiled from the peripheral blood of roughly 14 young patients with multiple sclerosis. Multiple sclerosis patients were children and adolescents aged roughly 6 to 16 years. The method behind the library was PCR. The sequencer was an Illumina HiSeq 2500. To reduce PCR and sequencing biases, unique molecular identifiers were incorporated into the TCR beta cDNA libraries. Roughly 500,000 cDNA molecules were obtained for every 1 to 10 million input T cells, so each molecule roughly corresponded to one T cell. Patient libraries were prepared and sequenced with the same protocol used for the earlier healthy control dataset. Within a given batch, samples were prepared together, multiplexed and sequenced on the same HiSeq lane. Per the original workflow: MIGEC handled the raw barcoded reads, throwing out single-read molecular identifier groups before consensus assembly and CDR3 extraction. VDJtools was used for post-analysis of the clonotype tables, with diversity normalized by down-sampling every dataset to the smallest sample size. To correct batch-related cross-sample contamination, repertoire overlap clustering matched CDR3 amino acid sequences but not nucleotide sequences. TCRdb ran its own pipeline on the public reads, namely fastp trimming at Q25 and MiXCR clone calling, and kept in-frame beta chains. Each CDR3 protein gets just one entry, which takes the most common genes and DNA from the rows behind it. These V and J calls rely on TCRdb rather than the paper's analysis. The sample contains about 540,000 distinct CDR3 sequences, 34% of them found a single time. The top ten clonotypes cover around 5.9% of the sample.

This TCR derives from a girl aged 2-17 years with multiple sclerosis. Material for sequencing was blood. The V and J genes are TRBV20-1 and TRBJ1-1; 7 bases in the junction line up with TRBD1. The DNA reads TGCAGTGCTGGGGGACAGCTGGGGCGGGATCGGATGATGAACACTGAAGCTTTCTTT. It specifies CSAGGQLGRDRMMNTEAFF.